A selection of T cell receptor beta chains follows, all from one sample in a study of human T cells and chemical hapten exposure. TCRdb processed the RACE reads anew with MiXCR; each CDR3 protein has one entry. This table has 75,000 to 90,000 distinct CDR3 sequences, 12% appearing once. The sample in question was whole blood, obtained in connection with sensitization to the hapten diphenylcyclopropenone (DPC). Receptors originate from a woman between 55 and 75 years old with alopecia areata. Some clones in this sample may be carry-over from other donors' samples. Each CDR3 is given with its conserved first and last residue. A D gene is named only where the DNA matches it firmly. Size is omitted from some rows. Given values are once, few, many or a class for expanded clones.

J: TRBJ2-3
size: -
D: TRBD1
V: TRBV7-6
CDR3: CASSSKPGQGLIMDTQYF
DNA: TGTGCCAGCAGCTCGAAACCGGGACAGGGGTTGATCATGGATACGCAGTATTTT

J: TRBJ1-1
size: many
D: -
V: TRBV7-6
CDR3: CASTPTRIMNTEAFF
DNA: TGTGCCAGTACCCCAACTCGGATCATGAACACTGAAGCTTTCTTT

J: TRBJ2-1
size: -
D: TRBD2
V: TRBV7-2
CDR3: CASSFGTSGKRDEQFF
DNA: TGTGCCAGCAGCTTTGGGACTAGCGGGAAGAGGGATGAGCAGTTCTTC

J: TRBJ1-5
size: many
D: TRBD1
V: TRBV18
CDR3: CASSPDRDHSNQPQHF
DNA: TGTGCCAGCTCACCAGACAGGGATCATAGCAATCAGCCCCAGCATTTT

J: TRBJ1-2
size: few
D: -
V: TRBV29-1
CDR3: CSVESPISHGYTF
DNA: TGCAGCGTTGAAAGTCCGATAAGCCATGGCTACACCTTC

J: TRBJ2-1
size: -
D: -
V: TRBV9
CDR3: CASRPETPPYNEQFF
DNA: TGTGCCAGCAGACCTGAGACACCACCTTACAATGAGCAGTTCTTC

J: TRBJ1-4
size: many
D: -
V: TRBV7-9
CDR3: CASSLKGPREKLFF
DNA: TGTGCCAGCAGCTTAAAAGGGCCCAGAGAAAAACTGTTTTTT

J: TRBJ1-1
size: few
D: -
V: TRBV10-1
CDR3: CASSESGTTEAFF
DNA: TGCGCCAGCAGTGAGTCGGGGACCACTGAAGCTTTCTTT

J: TRBJ1-6
size: few
D: -
V: TRBV7-3
CDR3: CASSRSGDPPLHF
DNA: TGTGCCAGCAGCAGAAGTGGAGACCCACCCCTCCACTTT

J: TRBJ2-3
size: -
D: -
V: TRBV5-1
CDR3: CASSVIRGGADTQYF
DNA: TGCGCCAGCAGCGTTATCAGGGGGGGCGCAGATACGCAGTATTTT

J: TRBJ1-3
size: few
D: -
V: TRBV7-9
CDR3: CASSFLRNSGNTIYF
DNA: TGTGCCAGCAGCTTTCTCCGGAACTCTGGAAACACCATATATTTT

J: TRBJ1-2
size: many
D: -
V: TRBV6-1
CDR3: CASSEQTANYGYTF
DNA: TGTGCCAGCAGTGAACAGACAGCAAACTATGGCTACACCTTC

J: TRBJ1-5
size: -
D: -
V: TRBV21-1
CDR3: CASSNLTDQPQHF
DNA: TGTGCCAGCAGCAACCTGACAGATCAGCCCCAGCATTTT

J: TRBJ1-6
size: many
D: TRBD1
V: TRBV10-1
CDR3: CASSPTGLNSPLHF
DNA: TGCGCCAGCAGTCCGACAGGGTTGAATTCACCCCTCCACTTT